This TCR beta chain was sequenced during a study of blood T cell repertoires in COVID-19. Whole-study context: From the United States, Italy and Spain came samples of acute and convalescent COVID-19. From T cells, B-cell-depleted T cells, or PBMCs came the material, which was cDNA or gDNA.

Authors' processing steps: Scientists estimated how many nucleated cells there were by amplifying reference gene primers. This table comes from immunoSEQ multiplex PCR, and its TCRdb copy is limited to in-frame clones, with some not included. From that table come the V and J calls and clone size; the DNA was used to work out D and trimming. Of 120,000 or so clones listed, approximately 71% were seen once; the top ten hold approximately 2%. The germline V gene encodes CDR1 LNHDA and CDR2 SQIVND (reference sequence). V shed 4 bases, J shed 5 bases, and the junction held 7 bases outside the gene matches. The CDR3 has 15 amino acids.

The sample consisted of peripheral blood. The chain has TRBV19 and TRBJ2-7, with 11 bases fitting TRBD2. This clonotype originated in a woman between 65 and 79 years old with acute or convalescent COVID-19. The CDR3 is CASSTLAGGPDEQYF. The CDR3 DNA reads TGTGCCAGTAGTACCTTAGCGGGAGGGCCTGACGAGCAGTACTTC.